This T cell receptor (beta chain) is drawn from a study of cytomegalovirus exposure and HLA in healthy donors. Primers: 60 Vbeta forward and 13 Jbeta reverse. Profiled with immunoSEQ multiplex PCR; TCRdb holds only in-frame clones, not every one. The top ten clones hold 1.5% to 2.5% of a sample with 200,000 to 300,000 clones, almost 85% of them seen once. The V gene end was trimmed by 6 bases and the J gene end by 3 bases; junction bases not matched to a gene: 8. From germline, CDR1 is SQVTM and CDR2 ANQGSEA. The CDR3 is 14 amino acids. This sequence joins TRBV29-1 and TRBJ1-1; TRBD1 matches 9 bases. This clonotype originated in a woman aged 35 to 49 in good health and CMV-seropositive. What was sequenced was PBMCs. The CDR3 reads CSVDTGGRDTEAFF. CDR3 sequence (DNA): TGCAGCGTAGACACAGGGGGCAGGGACACTGAAGCTTTCTTT.